This T cell receptor (beta chain) was captured in a study of post-analysis software for immune sequencing data. Study findings and constraints: Included in a set of roughly five TRBV segments more frequent in patients than controls were TRBV5-6, TRBV5-1 and TRBV20-1. Comparison with controls showed significantly lower normalized Chao1 diversity in multiple sclerosis patients.

Details on this clonotype: Its cognate antigen is unknown.

Each TCR beta cDNA library carried unique molecular identifiers. TCRdb redid the calling of the PCR reads with MiXCR, one entry per CDR3 protein. The table records a few hundred thousand distinct CDR3 sequences, around 31% of them present only once. V was shortened by 0 bases and J by 0 bases, with 14 bases between the two germline ends. CDR3 length: 17 amino acids. Germline V gene data show CDR1 as MNHEY and CDR2 as SVGAGI. V is TRBV6-5 and J is TRBJ1-2; no firm D call. The specimen was blood. This TCR was recovered from a girl aged 2 to 17 with multiple sclerosis. This CDR3 reads CASSYSILSGSNYGYTF. The CDR3 bases are TGTGCCAGCAGTTACTCGATTCTATCCGGCTCTAACTATGGCTACACCTTC.